The 28 T cell receptor beta chains below come from one sample, sequenced in a study of T cell changes during pregnancy in multiple sclerosis. Method: immunoSEQ multiplex PCR; TCRdb's copy keeps in-frame clones and lacks some. The data hold about 73,000 clones, with almost 95% observed a single time. The source was peripheral blood, collected in the third trimester of pregnancy. These receptors were taken from a female donor in good health, enrolled as a control in a pregnancy study.

This chain joins TRBV29-1 and TRBJ1-2; 8 nucleotides match TRBD1. Looked up from germline, CDR1 is SQVTM and CDR2 is ANQGSEA. After removal of 4 bases from V and 8 bases from J, the junction contained 9 bases not matched to a gene. The CDR3 contains 13 residues. The CDR3 reads CSVGGQGAGGYTF. The CDR3 DNA reads TGCAGCGTTGGGGGCCAGGGGGCAGGCGGCTACACCTTC.

The V and J genes are TRBV4-3 and TRBJ2-7; D is possibly TRBD2 (5 bases). Germline CDR1 and CDR2: LGHNA and YSLEER. Trimming removed 0 bases at V and 5 bases at J, with 11 bases between. The CDR3 has 14 residues. CDR3 nucleotides: TGCGCCAGCAGCCAAGAGGTGGCTAGCCACGAGCAGTACTTC. Encoded protein: CASSQEVASHEQYF.

The chain uses TRBV6-1 and TRBJ1-2; weak D call: TRBD1 (5 bases). CDR1 is MNHNS and CDR2 is SASEGT in the germline V gene. The CDR3 is made up of 16 amino acids. V lost 0 bases and J lost 2, with 13 bases in between. The CDR3 protein is CASSEAGGTKNYGYTF. The CDR3, as DNA: TGTGCCAGCAGTGAAGCGGGGGGGACGAAAAACTATGGCTACACCTTC.

The chain employs TRBV5-1 and TRBJ2-6; 9 bases map to TRBD1. Germline values: CDR1 SGHRS, CDR2 YFSETQ. The junction had 5 bases not matched to a gene; V was cut back by 4 bases and J by 3 bases. The CDR3 extends over 16 amino acids. The CDR3 coding sequence is TGCGCCAGCAGCGTACAGGGGGCAGGTGGGGCCAACGTCCTGACTTTC. Translated: CASSVQGAGGANVLTF.

This chain links TRBV6-1 with TRBJ1-2; unclear D gene. CDR3 length equals 13 residues. V shed 3 bases and J shed 7 bases, with 12 bases lying between them. Germline V gene data show CDR1 as MNHNS and CDR2 as SASEGT. DNA of the CDR3: TGTGCCAGCAGTGAGAAGCTACGGGGTGGCTACACCTTC. Encoded protein: CASSEKLRGGYTF.

The V call is TRBV28, the J call TRBJ1-2; the match to TRBD1 covers 7 bases. Germline V gives CDR1 MDHEN, CDR2 SYDVKM. The CDR3 consists of 16 residues. The V segment lost 6 bases and the J segment 8 bases; nucleotides outside the gene matches: 18. CDR3 nucleotides: TGTGCCAGCAGGGTAGGGGGAATGGGACAGTTCGACGGCTACACCTTC. It translates to CASRVGGMGQFDGYTF.

The table lists this clone with many counts. V usage is TRBV4-2 and J usage is TRBJ1-3; D is possibly TRBD1 (6 bases). V lost 2 bases, J lost 4 bases, and 15 bases lay in between. The length of the CDR3 is 16 residues. Germline CDR1 and CDR2: LGHNA and YNFKEQ. CDR3 region: CASSQLQTGMGNTIYF. CDR3 coding DNA: TGTGCCAGCAGCCAACTCCAAACAGGGATGGGAAACACCATATATTTT.

V gene TRBV28 combines with J gene TRBJ1-1; TRBD1 agrees at 10 bases. The V segment lost 6 bases and the J segment 4 bases; nucleotides outside the gene matches: 8. Germline CDR1 and CDR2: MDHEN and SYDVKM. The CDR3 loop spans 15 amino acids. The CDR3 coding sequence is TGTGCCAGCAGCCGGGGGGACAGGGGTTTCACTGAAGCTTTCTTT. Translating gives CASSRGDRGFTEAFF.

Only one count was recorded for this clone. The chain links TRBV6-9 to TRBJ1-4; no reliable D call. Germline V gene lookup returns CDR1 MNHGY and CDR2 SVAAGI. This CDR3 comprises 18 residues. The V gene lost 4 bases and the J gene lost 3 bases, with 21 bases spanning the gap. This CDR3 reads CASSLGDGVSTSNEKLFF. In nucleotides, the CDR3 is TGTGCCAGCAGTTTAGGTGATGGAGTTTCGACTTCTAATGAAAAACTGTTTTTT.

The CDR3 bases are TGTGCCAGCAGCCCCCGGGGTCTAGCGGGGCCGCGTGGGGGGCAGTATTTT. Protein product: CASSPRGLAGPRGGQYF. The chain uses TRBV11-2 and TRBJ2-3; 9 nucleotides agree with TRBD2. V dropped 5 bases and J dropped 11; count of bases not matched to a gene: 20. The CDR3 spans 17 residues. Germline CDR1 is SGHAT and CDR2 is FQNNGV.

This clone has a single count. V is TRBV11-1 and J is TRBJ1-2; no clear D gene. Trimming stripped 1 base from V and 0 bases from J, with 9 bases between. Germline V lookup: CDR1 SGHAT, CDR2 FQDESV (reference sequence). The CDR3 runs to 15 residues. The CDR3 is CASSLDQFSNYGYTF. The CDR3 nucleotides are TGTGCCAGCAGCTTAGATCAGTTTTCTAACTATGGCTACACCTTC.

This chain joins TRBV19 and TRBJ2-3; 8 bases fit TRBD2. V shed 2 bases and J 1 base; nucleotides not matched to a gene: 5. Germline V gives CDR1 LNHDA, CDR2 SQIVND (reference sequence). The CDR3 extends over 16 amino acids. CDR3 sequence (DNA): TGTGCCAGTAGTATATTGGCGGGGGGCCGCACAGATACGCAGTATTTT. This gives the protein CASSILAGGRTDTQYF.

V usage is TRBV28 and J usage is TRBJ1-4, with D unresolved. The germline V gene has CDR1 MDHEN and CDR2 SYDVKM. This CDR3 region has 14 residues. V lost 2 bases to trimming and J lost 0 bases, with 4 bases between them. CDR3 protein: CASSLTATNEKLFF. The CDR3 DNA follows: TGTGCCAGCAGTTTAACAGCAACTAATGAAAAACTGTTTTTT.

The V and J genes are TRBV28 and TRBJ2-3; D not certain. The CDR3 covers 12 residues. V gave up 8 bases and J gave up 6 bases, with 12 bases separating them. The germline gives CDR1 MDHEN, CDR2 SYDVKM. The CDR3 DNA reads as TGTGCCAGCCAACTCAGAGGCGATACGCAGTATTTT. Translation gives CASQLRGDTQYF.

The gene calls are TRBV7-8 and TRBJ1-1, with TRBD1 matching over 9 bases. Germline V gene lookup returns CDR1 SGHVS and CDR2 FQNEAQ. This CDR3 comprises 17 residues. Unmatched junction bases numbered 18, after V lost 8 bases and J lost 5 bases. CDR3: CASVPRGGQGLSTEAFF. The CDR3 DNA reads TGTGCCAGCGTACCCCGGGGGGGACAGGGATTGAGTACTGAAGCTTTCTTT. The entire variable domain, with the rest obtained from reference TRBV7-8 and TRBJ1-1, is as follows: GAGVSQSPRYKVAKRGQDVALRCDPISGHVSLFWYQQALGQGPEFLTYFQNEAQLDKSGLPSDRFFAERPEGSVSTLKIQRTQQEDSAVYLCASVPRGGQGLSTEAFFGQGTRLTVV.

V is TRBV21-1 and J is TRBJ1-3; the table's D gene call, TRBD1, was not cross checked with the DNA. TRBV21-1 is tagged as a pseudogene. The CDR3 sequence is 19 residues long. The CDR3 protein is CASSKSIQNRVPSGNTIYF. The DNA of the CDR3 is TGTGCCAGCAGCAAATCGATACAAAACAGGGTCCCCTCTGGAAACACCATATATTTT.

V and J are TRBV2 and TRBJ2-2, with 13 nucleotides matching TRBD2. In germline, CDR1 is SNHLY, CDR2 FYNNEI. The CDR3 spans 14 residues. The junction had 3 bases not matched to a gene; V was cut back by 7 bases and J by 7 bases. CDR3 DNA: TGTGCCAGCACGACTAGCGGGGGGAACGGGGAGCTGTTTTTT. The encoded protein is CASTTSGGNGELFF. Full variable domain (rest looked up from reference TRBV2 and TRBJ2-2): EPEVTQTPSHQVTQMGQEVILRCVPISNHLYFYWYRQILGQKVEFLVSFYNNEISEKSEIFDDQFSVERPDGSNFTLKIRSTKLEDSAMYFCASTTSGGNGELFFGEGSRLTVL.

This chain joins TRBV19 and TRBJ1-2; no firm D call. The CDR3 has 13 residues. Germline loops: CDR1 LNHDA, CDR2 SQIVND (reference sequence). V was clipped by 3 bases and J by 8 bases, with 13 bases between them. The CDR3, as DNA: TGTGCCAGTAGTATCGGCCAGGTTGGGGGCTACACCTTC. Residues: CASSIGQVGGYTF.

The chain is built from TRBV5-6 and TRBJ2-5; no definite D call. The CDR3 is 12 residues long. Per germline, CDR1 SGHDT and CDR2 YYEEEE. The V end was cut by 5 bases, the J end by 5 bases, with 10 bases between. CDR3 sequence reads: CASSREQETQYF. The CDR3 DNA reads as TGTGCCAGCAGTCGCGAACAGGAGACCCAGTACTTC.

The V and J genes are TRBV6-1 and TRBJ2-5; 8 positions agree with TRBD2. V shed 4 bases and J 2 bases; nucleotides not matched to a gene: 3. CDR3 length equals 14 residues. Germline-derived CDR1 and CDR2 are MNHNS and SASEGT. The CDR3 sequence: CASSGTGGQETQYF. The CDR3 DNA follows: TGTGCCAGCAGTGGAACGGGGGGGCAAGAGACCCAGTACTTC.

The chain employs TRBV7-2 and TRBJ1-1, with 7 positions matching TRBD1. The CDR3 length is 14 residues. CDR1 and CDR2 (germline): SGHTA, FQGNSA. The J segment lost 3 bases and the V segment lost 3 bases, leaving 4 bases of the junction unmatched. For the CDR3, the DNA is TGTGCCAGCAGCTTCGACAGGGCGGACACTGAAGCTTTCTTT. Protein: CASSFDRADTEAFF.

V usage is TRBV11-3 and J usage is TRBJ2-1, with 8 bases fitting TRBD2. This CDR3 has 13 residues. Per germline, CDR1 SGHNT and CDR2 YENEEA. Losses at the gene ends were 6 bases for V and 5 bases for J; bases not matched to a gene: 3. The CDR3 DNA sequence: TGTGCCAGCAGTCGGGGGGGCGACAATGAGCAGTTCTTC. Protein sequence: CASSRGGDNEQFF.

Remarks on this clone: The junction shows a germline mismatch at one end, possibly a read error. The chain links TRBV30 to TRBJ1-1, with TRBD1 matching 9 bases. CDR1 is GTSNPN and CDR2 is SVGIG in the germline V gene (reference sequence). CDR3 size: 14 residues. The CDR3 bases are TGTGCCTGGAAGACAGGGGGTGTGAATACTGAAGCTTTCTTT. It specifies CAWKTGGVNTEAFF.

The J gene is TRBJ1-4, the V gene TRBV28, with D tentatively TRBD1 (5 bases). V was cut by 7 bases and J by 7 bases, with 19 bases left in between. This CDR3 is built from 15 residues. Germline values: CDR1 MDHEN, CDR2 SYDVKM. CDR3 residues: CASNPQGVTREKLFF. The CDR3 nucleotides are TGTGCCAGCAACCCCCAAGGGGTGACCCGTGAAAAACTGTTTTTT.

This clone has more than one count but fewer than ten. This chain joins TRBV29-1 and TRBJ2-2; D is possibly TRBD2 (5 bases). This CDR3 is 15 amino acids long. Germline CDR1 reads SQVTM; CDR2 reads ANQGSEA. Trimming stripped 6 bases from V and 0 bases from J, with 14 bases between. This chain's CDR3 is CSVLDSSANTGELFF. The DNA of the CDR3 is TGCAGCGTGTTGGACTCCAGCGCGAACACCGGGGAGCTGTTTTTT.

This clone has just one count. This chain joins TRBV7-6 and TRBJ2-7; D is possibly TRBD1 (5 bases). The CDR3 has 13 amino acids. Germline CDR1 is SGHVS and CDR2 is FNYEAQ. With 3 bases removed from V and 2 bases from J, the gap between germline ends came to 8 bases. The CDR3 DNA reads as TGTGCCAGCAGCTTGCAAGGGGCCTACGAGCAGTACTTC. Protein: CASSLQGAYEQYF. Full variable domain (outside the CDR3, taken from reference TRBV7-6 and TRBJ2-7): GAGVSQSPRYKVTKRGQDVALRCDPISGHVSLYWYRQALGQGPEFLTYFNYEAQQDKSGLPNDRFSAERPEGSISTLTIQRTEQRDSAMYRCASSLQGAYEQYFGPGTRLTVT.

CDR3 in DNA: TGTGCCAGCAGCCCAGGGGACAGGGCGGGGTGGTCCTACAATGAGCAGTTCTTC. Its protein is CASSPGDRAGWSYNEQFF. V usage is TRBV11-3 and J usage is TRBJ2-1, with TRBD1 matching 9 bases. Germline CDR1 SGHNT, CDR2 YENEEA. J lost 1 base, V lost 5 bases, and 12 bases had no gene match. This CDR3 region has 18 residues. The full variable domain, with the rest looked up from reference TRBV11-3 and TRBJ2-1, is EAGVVQSPRYKIIEKKQPVAFWCNPISGHNTLYWYLQNLGQGPELLIRYENEEAVDDSQLPKDRFSAERLKGVDSTLKIQPAELGDSAVYLCASSPGDRAGWSYNEQFFGPGTRLTVL.

This clone was counted a single time. CDR3 nucleotides: TGCACCAGCAGCCACGGGACTAGCGGGTGCTACGAGCAGTACTTC. Protein product: CTSSHGTSGCYEQYF. This rearrangement joins TRBV1 to TRBJ2-7; the D call of TRBD2 is as the table states it, not checked on the DNA. TRBV1 is recorded as a pseudogene. The CDR3 spans 15 residues.